Following are 27 T cell receptor beta chains from one sample sequenced in a study of graft-versus-host responses after intestinal transplantation. TCRdb's copy holds only in-frame clones and misses some; the assay was immunoSEQ multiplex PCR. The profile shows around 15,000 clones, 25% to 40% of them singletons. Sequenced here: alloreactive CD4+ T cells from a mixed lymphocyte reaction culture, sampled before intestinal transplant. Indicated subset: CFSE-low proliferating T cells sorted from roughly six-day pre-transplant mixed lymphocyte reaction (GvH or HvG direction). All receptors come from a human patient who received an intestinal transplant.

The chain has TRBV6-5 and TRBJ1-1, with D unresolved. The germline CDR1 and CDR2 sequences are MNHEY and SVGAGI. This CDR3 region has 13 residues. The V end lost 0 bases, the J end lost 0 bases, and 2 bases lay between the germline ends. CDR3 residues: CASSYSVNTEAFF. CDR3 DNA: TGTGCCAGCAGTTACTCGGTGAACACTGAAGCTTTCTTT.

J is TRBJ2-2 and V is TRBV7-9, with D hard to call. The CDR3 is 13 amino acids. CDR1 and CDR2 from the germline V gene are SEHNR and FQNEAQ (reference sequence). The V gene lost 3 bases and the J gene lost 5 bases, with 7 bases spanning the gap. The CDR3, as DNA: TGTGCCAGCAGCTTTGTACGGACCGGGGAGCTGTTTTTT. Translating gives CASSFVRTGELFF.

This chain links TRBV5-1 with TRBJ2-2, with 9 bases lining up with TRBD2. Germline V gene lookup returns CDR1 SGHRS and CDR2 YFSETQ. The CDR3 sequence is 15 residues long. V lost 5 bases, J lost 13 bases, and 15 bases stayed unmatched. The CDR3 loop reads CASSARTSVETGLFF. The CDR3 DNA reads TGCGCCAGCAGTGCTCGGACTAGCGTCGAAACGGGGCTGTTTTTT.

This clone has only a few counts. V is TRBV5-1 and J is TRBJ2-7; no firm D call. V lost 1 base, J lost 5 bases, and 10 bases lay in between. This CDR3 comprises 13 residues. The V gene's germline CDR1 is SGHRS and CDR2 YFSETQ. The CDR3 coding sequence is TGCGCCAGCAGCTTGCTTCCTACCAACGAGCAGTACTTC. This sequence encodes CASSLLPTNEQYF.

This clone occurred once. The chain links TRBV7-9 to TRBJ2-7, with D perhaps matching TRBD1 or TRBD2 (6 bases each). Germline V CDR1 and CDR2: SEHNR, FQNEAQ (reference sequence). V was clipped by 6 bases and J by 6 bases, with 12 bases between them. The length of the CDR3 is 12 residues. The CDR3 region has the DNA TGTGCCAGCAGATTGGGGGGCGGCGAGCAGTACTTC. The encoded protein is CASRLGGGEQYF. The full variable domain, in which reference TRBV7-9 and TRBJ2-7 provide the parts outside the CDR3, is DTGVSQNPRHKITKRGQNVTFRCDPISEHNRLYWYRQTLGQGPEFLTYFQNEAQLEKSRLLSDRFSAERPKGSFSTLEIQRTEQGDSAMYLCASRLGGGEQYFGPGTRLTVT.

In this sample, this clone turned up a few times. The V call is TRBV5-4, the J call TRBJ2-3, with 10 bases lining up with TRBD2. The V gene end was trimmed by 4 bases and the J gene end by 0 bases; junction bases not matched to a gene: 11. CDR3 length: 18 amino acids. CDR1 is SGHNT, CDR2 YYREEE, per germline (reference sequence). The DNA of the CDR3 is TGTGCCAGCAGCCAAGATGCACTAGCGGGACCTAGCACAGATACGCAGTATTTT. This sequence encodes CASSQDALAGPSTDTQYF.

The chain uses TRBV4-1 and TRBJ2-1, with 9 bases fitting TRBD2. The germline CDR1 and CDR2 sequences are MGHRA and YSYEKL. V lost 4 bases to trimming and J lost 9 bases; unmatched junction nucleotides: 19. The CDR3 runs 18 residues. The CDR3, as DNA: TGCGCCAGCAGCCGGCTAGCGGGATACCCGGTGGGGGTGGGTGAGCAGTTCTTC. Protein product: CASSRLAGYPVGVGEQFF.

Written as DNA, the CDR3 is TGTGCCAGCAGCGTTGGGACGGGCGCAGGTCAGCCCCAGCATTTT. It is translated as CASSVGTGAGQPQHF. This chain joins TRBV9 and TRBJ1-5; D perhaps matches TRBD1 (5 bases). V dropped 2 bases and J dropped 6 bases, with 15 bases sitting between them. The CDR3 is 15 amino acids. CDR1 is SGDLS, CDR2 YYNGEE, per germline.

The V call is TRBV18, the J call TRBJ2-1, with 7 bases fitting TRBD2. With V trimmed by 1 base and J by 4 bases, 7 bases remained unmatched. Germline V gene sequence: CDR1 KGHSH, CDR2 LQKENI. The CDR3 runs to 16 residues. CDR3 residues: CASSPLAGVEYNEQFF. The CDR3 DNA is TGTGCCAGCTCACCACTCGCGGGGGTGGAATACAATGAGCAGTTCTTC.

This clone was seen a few times. The chain couples TRBV6-8 to TRBJ1-1; the D gene is possibly TRBD1 (5 bases). Per the germline V gene, CDR1 is MNHGY and CDR2 is SAAAGT. Deletions cut 2 bases from V and 4 bases from J, with 14 bases between. The CDR3 consists of 15 residues. CDR3 nucleotide sequence: TGTGCCAGCAGTTACACCCCTTGGGGACGCACTGAAGCTTTCTTT. This translates into CASSYTPWGRTEAFF.

This clone was observed a handful of times. V and J are TRBV19 and TRBJ1-5; 8 bases map to TRBD1. The CDR3 sequence is 14 residues long. Germline loops: CDR1 LNHDA, CDR2 SQIVND (reference sequence). After removal of 6 bases from V and 5 bases from J, the junction contained 6 bases not matched to a gene. CDR3 sequence: CASRAGQAYQPQHF. For the CDR3, the DNA is TGTGCCAGTAGGGCGGGACAGGCTTATCAGCCCCAGCATTTT. The whole variable domain, remainder taken from reference TRBV19 and TRBJ1-5, is DGGITQSPKYLFRKEGQNVTLSCEQNLNHDAMYWYRQDPGQGLRLIYYSQIVNDFQKGDIAEGYSVSREKKESFPLTVTSAQKNPTAFYLCASRAGQAYQPQHFGDGTRLSIL.

This clone was observed a handful of times. V gene TRBV7-9 combines with J gene TRBJ2-1, with TRBD2 as a possible D gene (6 bases). V shed 1 base and J shed 2 bases, with 9 bases lying between them. Germline CDR1 reads SEHNR; CDR2 reads FQNEAQ (reference sequence). The CDR3 loop spans 15 amino acids. CDR3 region: CASSLGLDAYNEQFF. The CDR3 DNA follows: TGTGCCAGCAGCTTAGGACTAGACGCCTACAATGAGCAGTTCTTC.

This clone is medium-sized. The chain employs TRBV9 and TRBJ1-4; 7 bases agree with TRBD1. The CDR3 runs to 15 residues. Germline values: CDR1 SGDLS, CDR2 YYNGEE. V lost 1 base to trimming and J lost 6 bases; unmatched junction nucleotides: 6. CDR3 DNA: TGTGCCAGCAGCGTAAGCCAGGGGGTGGATGAAAAACTGTTTTTT. Translated: CASSVSQGVDEKLFF. Variable domain in full (rest from reference TRBV9 and TRBJ1-4): DSGVTQTPKHLITATGQRVTLRCSPRSGDLSVYWYQQSLDQGLQFLIQYYNGEERAKGNILERFSAQQFPDLHSELNLSSLELGDSALYFCASSVSQGVDEKLFFGSGTQLSVL.

This clone is medium-sized in the sample. This chain's CDR3 is CASSFGLGPTGTEAFF. The CDR3 bases are TGTGCCAGCAGTTTTGGTCTGGGGCCCACGGGCACTGAAGCTTTCTTT. The chain links TRBV27 to TRBJ1-1, with D maybe TRBD1 (5 bases). The CDR3 contains 16 residues. Germline V gives CDR1 MNHEY, CDR2 SMNVEV (reference sequence). Trimming cost V 3 bases and J 4 bases, with 18 bases left between them.

This sequence joins TRBV19 and TRBJ2-7, with 13 bases identical to TRBD2. With 4 bases clipped from V and 0 bases from J, the junction kept 15 bases outside the gene matches. The CDR3 has 20 amino acids. Germline-derived CDR1 and CDR2 are LNHDA and SQIVND (reference sequence). The CDR3 nucleotides are TGTGCCAGTAGTAAACTGCTGAGGACTAGCGGGAGAAGTGGCTCCTACGAGCAGTACTTC. As protein: CASSKLLRTSGRSGSYEQYF.

The rearrangement joins TRBV28 to TRBJ1-6; no firm D call. The CDR3 extends over 14 amino acids. Deletions cut 2 bases from V and 7 bases from J, with 9 bases between. In germline, CDR1 is MDHEN, CDR2 SYDVKM. The CDR3 loop is CASSLAGRNSPLHF. The DNA of the CDR3 is TGTGCCAGCAGTTTAGCGGGTAGGAATTCACCCCTCCACTTT.

This clone was recorded a few times. The chain recombines TRBV5-1 with TRBJ2-1; TRBD1 is a possible D gene (6 bases). The CDR3 consists of 14 residues. Germline V gene lookup returns CDR1 SGHRS and CDR2 YFSETQ. V was clipped by 0 bases and J by 4 bases, with 8 bases between them. CDR3 coding DNA: TGCGCCAGCAGCTTGGGGACAGAATACAATGAGCAGTTCTTC. This codes for CASSLGTEYNEQFF.

V is TRBV9 and J is TRBJ2-1; 8 bases agree with TRBD2. Germline lookup yields CDR1 SGDLS and CDR2 YYNGEE. This CDR3 is built from 15 residues. V gave up 3 bases and J gave up 3 bases; unmatched junction bases: 5. CDR3 bases: TGTGCCAGCAGCGGTTTTGCGGGAGGCTACAATGAGCAGTTCTTC. This encodes CASSGFAGGYNEQFF.

The chain carries TRBV7-3 and TRBJ1-2, with TRBD1 as a possible D gene (6 bases). The CDR3 consists of 15 residues. Trimming cost V 2 bases and J 3 bases, with 13 bases left between them. CDR1 is SGHTA and CDR2 is FQGTGA in the germline V gene. CDR3: CASSLERQGYYGYTF. The CDR3, as DNA: TGTGCCAGCAGCTTAGAACGGCAGGGGTACTATGGCTACACCTTC.

This chain connects TRBV7-3 to TRBJ2-5, with 9 bases identical to TRBD2. This CDR3 spans 16 amino acids. V trimming: 1 base; J trimming: 3 bases; junction bases outside the gene matches: 6. CDR1 is SGHTA and CDR2 is FQGTGA in the germline V gene. The CDR3 loop is CASSLIGGGAEETQYF. The CDR3 nucleotides are TGTGCCAGCAGCTTAATTGGCGGGGGGGCCGAAGAGACCCAGTACTTC.

The V and J genes are TRBV6-5 and TRBJ2-1; TRBD2 aligns across 10 bases. This CDR3 spans 16 amino acids. Germline V gives CDR1 MNHEY, CDR2 SVGAGI. V lost 0 bases, J lost 8 bases, and 7 bases stayed unmatched. Here the CDR3 DNA reads TGTGCCAGCAGTTACTCGATACCGCTAGCGGGAGATGAGCAGTTCTTC. Translation: CASSYSIPLAGDEQFF.

V usage is TRBV2 and J usage is TRBJ2-2, with TRBD2 as a possible D gene (6 bases). The germline V and J ends were trimmed by 6 bases and 2 bases, with 10 bases remaining between them. The CDR3 is 14 amino acids. Germline CDR1 is SNHLY and CDR2 is FYNNEI. The CDR3 nucleotides read TGTGCCAGCAGGGGACTCACAAACACCGGGGAGCTGTTTTTT. Its protein is CASRGLTNTGELFF.

The chain combines TRBV11-1 with TRBJ2-7; D gene ambiguous. There are 12 residues in the CDR3. Looked up from germline, CDR1 is SGHAT and CDR2 is FQDESV (reference sequence). Trimming pared 5 bases from V and 6 bases from J, leaving 11 bases between. The CDR3 DNA is TGTGCCAGCAGCAGCTTAGTGGCCGAGCAGTACTTC. Amino acids: CASSSLVAEQYF.

This clone was picked up a small number of times. This chain uses TRBV5-1 with TRBJ2-7; 10 bases fit TRBD1. This CDR3 comprises 14 residues. CDR1 and CDR2 from the germline V gene are SGHRS and YFSETQ. With 4 bases clipped from V and 4 bases from J, the junction kept 5 bases outside the gene matches. This chain's CDR3 is CASSGDRGIYEQYF. As DNA, the CDR3 is TGCGCCAGCAGCGGGGACAGGGGTATTTACGAGCAGTACTTC.

The sample holds a few counts of this clone. V usage is TRBV7-7 and J usage is TRBJ2-1; 8 positions agree with TRBD1. The CDR3 spans 15 residues. Germline trimming cut 2 bases from V and 8 bases from J; bases unmatched to any gene: 8. Germline CDR1 and CDR2: SSHAT and FNYEAQ (reference sequence). The CDR3: CASSLNSGGHDEQFF. The CDR3 bases are TGTGCCAGCAGCTTAAACTCAGGGGGCCACGATGAGCAGTTCTTC.

The V call is TRBV11-2, the J call TRBJ2-1; a weak D match, TRBD2 (5 bases). Germline V lookup: CDR1 SGHAT, CDR2 FQNNGV. Trimming removed 6 bases at V and 7 bases at J, with 28 bases between. The CDR3 loop spans 18 amino acids. The chain's CDR3 is CASRETRLNPNRRNEQFF. The CDR3 DNA is TGTGCCAGCAGGGAGACACGACTAAACCCCAACCGGCGGAATGAGCAGTTCTTC.

This rearrangement joins TRBV30 to TRBJ2-5, with TRBD2 matching over 9 bases. Losses at the gene ends were 5 bases for V and 2 bases for J; bases not matched to a gene: 9. The length of the CDR3 is 15 residues. Per germline, CDR1 GTSNPN and CDR2 SVGIG (reference sequence). CDR3 nucleotide sequence: TGTGCCTGGTGCGGGGGGGGCGCGGGGCAAGAGACCCAGTACTTC. This gives the protein CAWCGGGAGQETQYF.